The T cell receptor (beta chain) described here comes from a study of blood T cell repertoires in COVID-19. About the research overall: Whether acute or convalescent, the COVID-19 samples came from the United States, Italy and Spain. PBMCs, B-cell-depleted T cells, or T cells were the source of the cDNA or gDNA that made up the material.

Per germline, CDR1 SQVTM and CDR2 ANQGSEA. V lost 7 bases to trimming and J lost 0 bases, with 7 bases between them. The CDR3 sequence is 11 residues long. In the original processing: Reference gene primer amplification yielded estimated nucleated cell counts. Using immunoSEQ multiplex PCR, the repertoire was profiled, and TCRdb retains in-frame clones only, with some absent. Clonal size and the V and J genes are those of that table, whereas D and trimming came from the DNA. Found here are 200,000 to 250,000 clones, under 90% of them singletons; the top ten hold about 4.8%. This clonotype was obtained from a man aged 45-60 years with acute or convalescent COVID-19. This chain connects TRBV29-1 to TRBJ2-7, with a tentative D call TRBD2 (6 bases). Sequenced material: peripheral blood. The CDR3 DNA sequence: TGCAGCGGGCGGGACTCCTACGAGCAGTACTTC. Its translation is CSGRDSYEQYF.